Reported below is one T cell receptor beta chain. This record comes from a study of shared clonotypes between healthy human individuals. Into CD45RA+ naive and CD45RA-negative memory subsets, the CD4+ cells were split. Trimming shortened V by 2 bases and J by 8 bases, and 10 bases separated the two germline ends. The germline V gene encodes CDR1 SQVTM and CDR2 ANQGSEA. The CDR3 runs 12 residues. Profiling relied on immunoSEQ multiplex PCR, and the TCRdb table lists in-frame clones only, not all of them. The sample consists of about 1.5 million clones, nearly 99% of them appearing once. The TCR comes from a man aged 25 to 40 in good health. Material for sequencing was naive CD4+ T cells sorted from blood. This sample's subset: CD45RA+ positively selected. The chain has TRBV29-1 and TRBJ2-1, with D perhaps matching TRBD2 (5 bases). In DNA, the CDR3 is TGCAGCGTTGAACCGGGGAACGATGAGCAGTTCTTC. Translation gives CSVEPGNDEQFF.